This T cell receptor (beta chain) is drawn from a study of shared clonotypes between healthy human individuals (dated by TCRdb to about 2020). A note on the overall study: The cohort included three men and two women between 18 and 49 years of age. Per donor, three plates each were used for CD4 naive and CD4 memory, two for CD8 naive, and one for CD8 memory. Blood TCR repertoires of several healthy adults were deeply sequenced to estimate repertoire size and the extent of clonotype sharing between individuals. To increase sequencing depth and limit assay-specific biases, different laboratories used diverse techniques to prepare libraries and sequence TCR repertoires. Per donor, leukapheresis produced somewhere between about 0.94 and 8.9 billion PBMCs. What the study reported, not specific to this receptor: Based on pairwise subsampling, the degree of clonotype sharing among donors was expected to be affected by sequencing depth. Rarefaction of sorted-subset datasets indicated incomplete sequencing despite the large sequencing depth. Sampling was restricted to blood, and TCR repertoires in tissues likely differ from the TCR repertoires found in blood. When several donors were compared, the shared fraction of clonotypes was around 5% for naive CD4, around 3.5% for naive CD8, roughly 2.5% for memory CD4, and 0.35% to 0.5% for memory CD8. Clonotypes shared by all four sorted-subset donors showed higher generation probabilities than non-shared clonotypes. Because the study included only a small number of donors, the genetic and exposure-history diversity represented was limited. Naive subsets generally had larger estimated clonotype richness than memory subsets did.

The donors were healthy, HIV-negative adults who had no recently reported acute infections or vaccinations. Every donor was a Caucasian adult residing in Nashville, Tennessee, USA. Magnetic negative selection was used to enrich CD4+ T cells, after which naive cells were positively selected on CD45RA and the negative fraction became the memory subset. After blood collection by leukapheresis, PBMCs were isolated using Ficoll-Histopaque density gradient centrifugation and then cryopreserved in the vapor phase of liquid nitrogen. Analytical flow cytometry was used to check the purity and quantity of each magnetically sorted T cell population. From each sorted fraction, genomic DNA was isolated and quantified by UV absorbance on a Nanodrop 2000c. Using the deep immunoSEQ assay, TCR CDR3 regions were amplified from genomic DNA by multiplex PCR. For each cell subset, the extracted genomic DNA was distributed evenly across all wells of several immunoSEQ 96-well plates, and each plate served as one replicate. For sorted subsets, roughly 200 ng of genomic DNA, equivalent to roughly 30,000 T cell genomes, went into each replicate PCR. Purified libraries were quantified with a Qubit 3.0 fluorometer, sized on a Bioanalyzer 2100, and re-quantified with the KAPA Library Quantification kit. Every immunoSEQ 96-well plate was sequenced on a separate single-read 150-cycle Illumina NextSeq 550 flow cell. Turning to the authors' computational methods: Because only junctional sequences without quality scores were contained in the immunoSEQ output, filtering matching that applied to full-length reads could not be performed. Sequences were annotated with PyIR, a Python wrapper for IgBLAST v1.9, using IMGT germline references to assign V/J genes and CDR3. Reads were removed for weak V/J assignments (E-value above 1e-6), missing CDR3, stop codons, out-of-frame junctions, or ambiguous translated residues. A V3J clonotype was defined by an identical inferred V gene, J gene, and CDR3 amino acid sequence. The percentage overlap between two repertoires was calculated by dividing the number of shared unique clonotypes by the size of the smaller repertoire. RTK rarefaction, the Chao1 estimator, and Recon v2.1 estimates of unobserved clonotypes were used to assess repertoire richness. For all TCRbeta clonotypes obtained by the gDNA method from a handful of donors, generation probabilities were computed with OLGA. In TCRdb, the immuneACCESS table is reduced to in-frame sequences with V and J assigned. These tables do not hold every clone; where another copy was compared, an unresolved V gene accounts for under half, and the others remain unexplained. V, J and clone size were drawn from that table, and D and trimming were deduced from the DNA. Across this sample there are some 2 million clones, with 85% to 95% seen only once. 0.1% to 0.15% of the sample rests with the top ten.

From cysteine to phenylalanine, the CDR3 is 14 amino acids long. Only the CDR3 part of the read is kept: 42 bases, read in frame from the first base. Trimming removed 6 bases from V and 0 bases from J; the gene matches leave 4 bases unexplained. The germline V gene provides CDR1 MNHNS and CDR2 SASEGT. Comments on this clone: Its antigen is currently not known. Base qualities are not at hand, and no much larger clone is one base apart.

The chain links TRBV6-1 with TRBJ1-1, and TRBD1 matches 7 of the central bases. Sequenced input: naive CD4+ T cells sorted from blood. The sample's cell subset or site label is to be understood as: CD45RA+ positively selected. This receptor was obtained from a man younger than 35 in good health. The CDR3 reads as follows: CASSWDRVNTEAFF. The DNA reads TGTGCCAGCAGCTGGGACAGAGTGAACACTGAAGCTTTCTTT.